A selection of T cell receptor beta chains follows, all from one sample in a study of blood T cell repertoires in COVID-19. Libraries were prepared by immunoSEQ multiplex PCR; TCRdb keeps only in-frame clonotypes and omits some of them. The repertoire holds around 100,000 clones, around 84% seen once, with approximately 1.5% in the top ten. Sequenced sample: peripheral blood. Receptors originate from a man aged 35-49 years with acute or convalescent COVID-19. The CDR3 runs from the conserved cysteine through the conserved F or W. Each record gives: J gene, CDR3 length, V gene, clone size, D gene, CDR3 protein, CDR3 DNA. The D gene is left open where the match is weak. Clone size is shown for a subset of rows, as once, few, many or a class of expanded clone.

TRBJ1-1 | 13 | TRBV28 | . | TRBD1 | CASQTGRGTEAFF | TGTGCCAGCCAGACAGGGCGGGGCACTGAAGCTTTCTTT
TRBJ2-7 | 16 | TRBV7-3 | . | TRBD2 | CASSLFTSGRPYEQYF | TGTGCCAGCAGCCTCTTCACTAGCGGGAGGCCCTACGAGCAGTACTTC
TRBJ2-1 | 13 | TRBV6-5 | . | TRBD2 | CASSYLAGSEQFF | TGTGCCAGCAGTTACCTAGCGGGGAGTGAGCAGTTCTTC
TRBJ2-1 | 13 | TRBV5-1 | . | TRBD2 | CASSWRGGGEQFF | TGCGCCAGCAGTTGGCGGGGGGGCGGTGAGCAGTTCTTC
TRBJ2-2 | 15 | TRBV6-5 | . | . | CASSTVPLIAGELFF | TGTGCCAGCAGTACAGTTCCCTTGATCGCCGGGGAGCTGTTTTTT
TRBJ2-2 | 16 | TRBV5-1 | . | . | CASSLATASNTGELFF | TGCGCCAGCAGCTTGGCGACAGCCTCGAACACCGGGGAGCTGTTTTTT
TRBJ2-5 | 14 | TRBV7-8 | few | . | CASSLRGVSKTQYF | TGTGCCAGCAGCTTGAGAGGAGTATCAAAGACCCAGTACTTC
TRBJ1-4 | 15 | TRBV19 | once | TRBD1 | CASSKVGQLNEKLFF | TGTGCCAGTAGTAAGGTGGGACAGTTGAATGAAAAACTGTTTTTT
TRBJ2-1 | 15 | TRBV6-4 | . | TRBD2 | CASSPGAGGYNEQFF | TGTGCCAGCAGCCCAGGGGCGGGGGGTTACAATGAGCAGTTCTTC
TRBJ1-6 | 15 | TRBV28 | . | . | CASSSPRGPNSPLHF | TGTGCCAGCAGTTCCCCAAGGGGCCCAAATTCACCCCTCCACTTT
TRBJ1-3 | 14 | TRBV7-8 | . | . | CASSQRGSGNTIYF | TGTGCCAGCAGCCAAAGGGGCTCTGGAAACACCATATATTTT
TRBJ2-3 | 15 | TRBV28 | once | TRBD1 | CASSALKGAADTQYF | TGTGCCAGCAGTGCTCTTAAGGGGGCCGCAGATACGCAGTATTTT
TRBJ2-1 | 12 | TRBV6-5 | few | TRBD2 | CASSLGGGLQFF | TGTGCCAGCAGTCTGGGGGGAGGGTTACAGTTCTTC
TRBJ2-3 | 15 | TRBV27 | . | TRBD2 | CASSPRPREIDTQYF | TGTGCCAGCAGTCCCCGCCCGCGGGAGATAGATACGCAGTATTTT
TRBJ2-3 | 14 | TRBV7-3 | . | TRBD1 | CASSFGTGKDTQYF | TGTGCCAGCAGCTTCGGGACAGGGAAAGATACGCAGTATTTT
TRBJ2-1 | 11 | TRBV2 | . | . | CATSIRWEQFF | TGTGCCACCTCAATCCGGTGGGAGCAGTTCTTC
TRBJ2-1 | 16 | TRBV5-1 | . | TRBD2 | CASSPTTSGSYNEQFF | TGCGCCAGCAGCCCGACAACTAGCGGATCCTACAATGAGCAGTTCTTC
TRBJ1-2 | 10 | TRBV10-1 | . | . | CASSNARYTF | TGCGCCAGCAGTAACGCGCGCTACACCTTC
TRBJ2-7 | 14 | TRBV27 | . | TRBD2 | CASSIAGGLHEQYF | TGTGCCAGCAGTATAGCGGGGGGCCTCCACGAGCAGTACTTC
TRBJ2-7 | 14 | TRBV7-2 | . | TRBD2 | CASSLDGGAGEQYF | TGTGCCAGCAGCTTAGACGGGGGGGCCGGCGAGCAGTACTTC
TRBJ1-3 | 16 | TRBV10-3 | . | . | CAISESPGRIGNTIYF | TGTGCCATCAGTGAGTCGCCAGGGAGGATTGGAAACACCATATATTTT
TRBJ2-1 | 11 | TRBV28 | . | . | CASTPLGEQFF | TGTGCCAGCACCCCCCTAGGTGAGCAGTTCTTC
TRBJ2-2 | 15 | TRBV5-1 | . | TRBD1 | CASSLGGGLNGELFF | TGCGCCAGCAGCTTGGGAGGGGGCCTCAACGGGGAGCTGTTTTTT
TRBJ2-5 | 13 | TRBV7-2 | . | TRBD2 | CASSWTRLETQYF | TGTGCCAGCAGCTGGACTAGGTTGGAGACCCAGTACTTC
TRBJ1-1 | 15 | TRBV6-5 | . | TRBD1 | CASSYSTRTGDRAFF | TGTGCCAGCAGTTACTCGACCCGGACAGGGGATAGAGCTTTCTTT
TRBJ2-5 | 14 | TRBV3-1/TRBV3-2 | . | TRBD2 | CATSPGRAWETQYF | TGTGCCACCTCCCCCGGGAGGGCCTGGGAGACCCAGTACTTC
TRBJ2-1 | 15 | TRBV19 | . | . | CASNRGLSSYNEQFF | TGTGCCAGTAATCGGGGGTTAAGCTCCTACAATGAGCAGTTCTTC
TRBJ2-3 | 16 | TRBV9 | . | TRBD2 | CASSVVGSGGGDTQYF | TGTGCCAGCAGCGTAGTTGGTAGCGGGGGAGGGGATACGCAGTATTTT
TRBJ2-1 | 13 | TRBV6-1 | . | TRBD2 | CASSETSGMGQFF | TGTGCCAGCAGTGAAACTAGCGGGATGGGGCAGTTCTTC
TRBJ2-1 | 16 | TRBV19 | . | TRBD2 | CASSPPLTSRYNEQFF | TGTGCCAGTAGTCCTCCTCTGACTAGCCGCTACAATGAGCAGTTCTTC
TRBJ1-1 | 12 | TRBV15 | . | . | CATSSLNTEAFF | TGTGCCACCAGCTCTCTGAACACTGAAGCTTTCTTT
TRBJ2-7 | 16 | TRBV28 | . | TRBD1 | CASSLVGQGDGWVQYF | TGTGCCAGCAGTTTAGTTGGACAGGGGGACGGGTGGGTGCAGTACTTC
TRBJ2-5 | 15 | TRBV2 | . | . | CACSPRGSTLETQYF | TGTGCCTGCTCCCCAAGGGGATCGACCCTAGAGACCCAGTACTTC
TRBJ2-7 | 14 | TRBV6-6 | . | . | CASTEDGLSYEQYF | TGTGCCAGCACGGAGGACGGCCTGTCCTACGAGCAGTACTTC
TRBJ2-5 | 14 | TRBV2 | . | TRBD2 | CASRGTSGSVTQYF | TGTGCCAGCAGGGGGACTAGCGGGAGTGTGACCCAGTACTTC
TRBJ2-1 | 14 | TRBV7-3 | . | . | CASRRGGGWNEQFF | TGTGCCAGCAGGAGAGGAGGTGGGTGGAATGAGCAGTTCTTC
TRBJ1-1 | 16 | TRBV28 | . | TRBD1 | CASSPRQGRLNTEAFF | TGTGCCAGCAGTCCCCGACAGGGGCGACTGAACACTGAAGCTTTCTTT
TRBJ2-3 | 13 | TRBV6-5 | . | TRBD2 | CASSRTSGNTQYF | TGTGCCAGCAGCAGGACTAGCGGGAATACGCAGTATTTT